This entry lists 10 T cell receptor beta chains sequenced from one sample in a study of early T cells in non-severe SARS-CoV-2 infection. Each CDR3 protein gets one entry after TCRdb re-called the 5' RACE reads with MiXCR. Altogether 110,000 or so distinct CDR3 sequences are present, 9.5% to 13% being singletons, with the ten largest covering 3% to 3.5%. The sample was whole blood. The receptors come from an adult who was a healthcare worker with PCR-confirmed SARS-CoV-2 infection or an uninfected control (not recorded which).

The V and J genes are TRBV12-3 or TRBV12-4 and TRBJ2-2; D gene uncertain. The CDR3 is 12 residues long. With 4 bases removed from V and 7 bases from J, the gap between germline ends came to 7 bases. CDR3 nucleotides: TGTGCCAGCAGTTCTTTCGGCGGGGAGCTGTTTTTT. Translating it yields CASSSFGGELFF.

The gene calls are TRBV12-3 or TRBV12-4 and TRBJ1-3, with D hard to call. V was clipped by 5 bases and J by 5 bases, with 13 bases between them. This CDR3 contains 14 residues. In DNA, the CDR3 is TGTGCCAGCAGTCCCCAGGTCTTCCGAAACACCATATATTTT. Residues: CASSPQVFRNTIYF.

This clonotype appeared many times. This chain joins TRBV20-1 and TRBJ2-7; tentative D call: TRBD1 (5 bases). CDR1 is DFQATT and CDR2 is SNEGSKA in the germline V gene (reference sequence). The CDR3 is 16 amino acids. V lost 0 bases and J 0 bases, leaving 15 bases between the germline ends. The DNA of the CDR3 is TGCAGTGCTAGAGATGGGTACAGGCATCTCTCCTACGAGCAGTACTTC. It encodes CSARDGYRHLSYEQYF.

This clonotype was seen a handful of times. The gene calls are TRBV29-1 and TRBJ1-2; 11 bases match TRBD1. Germline loops: CDR1 SQVTM, CDR2 ANQGSEA. CDR3 length equals 14 residues. J lost 8 bases, V lost 6 bases, and 11 bases had no gene match. CDR3 loop: CSVANGQGAEGYTF. The CDR3 nucleotides read TGCAGCGTCGCCAACGGACAGGGGGCGGAAGGCTACACCTTC.

This clonotype was seen at least ten times. The CDR3 reads CASSFLTYGYTF. The CDR3 DNA reads as TGTGCCAGCAGTTTTTTGACCTATGGCTACACCTTC. V usage is TRBV28 and J usage is TRBJ1-2; D is undetermined. Trimming left V 3 bases short and J 4 bases short, with 6 bases between. The CDR3 totals 12 residues. Germline CDR1 reads MDHEN; CDR2 reads SYDVKM.

The CDR3 loop reads CASSPLGGTGELFF. CDR3 coding DNA: TGTGCCAGCAGCCCCCTCGGAGGTACCGGGGAGCTGTTTTTT. The genes are TRBV7-3 and TRBJ2-2, with a weak D call TRBD2 (5 bases). The germline V and J ends were trimmed by 5 bases and 5 bases, with 12 bases remaining between them. CDR1 and CDR2 (germline): SGHTA, FQGTGA. There are 14 residues in the CDR3.

This clonotype showed up many times. CDR3 protein: CSVVSGLADKYNEQFF. The CDR3 DNA reads as TGCAGCGTTGTAAGTGGACTAGCGGATAAATACAATGAGCAGTTCTTC. The chain employs TRBV29-1 and TRBJ2-1; 10 nucleotides align to TRBD2. Losses at the gene ends were 4 bases for V and 4 bases for J; bases not matched to a gene: 10. The germline V gene encodes CDR1 SQVTM and CDR2 ANQGSEA. CDR3 length equals 16 residues.

This clonotype was picked up a small number of times. This chain uses TRBV18 with TRBJ1-1; the match to TRBD1 covers 7 bases. The ends lost 1 base at V and 7 bases at J; junction bases unmatched: 6. Germline CDR1 is KGHSH and CDR2 is LQKENI. The CDR3 is 14 amino acids. The CDR3 DNA reads as TGTGCCAGCTCACCACGGGCAGGGGGGGTTGAAGCTTTCTTT. This sequence encodes CASSPRAGGVEAFF.

The rearrangement joins TRBV6-2 or TRBV6-3 to TRBJ2-7, with 8 bases fitting TRBD2. The CDR3 is made up of 15 amino acids. Trimming removed 0 bases from V and 9 bases from J; junction bases left unmatched: 10. Germline V gene lookup returns CDR1 MNHEY and CDR2 SVGEGT. CDR3: CASSYSAGGQSWQYF. In DNA, the CDR3 is TGTGCCAGCAGTTACTCCGCGGGAGGCCAGTCGTGGCAGTACTTC.

In its sample, this clonotype was seen many times. This chain joins TRBV7-9 and TRBJ1-5; no clear D gene. The V gene lost 1 base and the J gene lost 5 bases, with 6 bases spanning the gap. Germline loops: CDR1 SEHNR, CDR2 FQNEAQ (reference sequence). The length of the CDR3 is 13 residues. The CDR3 loop is CASSLGEDQPQHF. CDR3 DNA: TGTGCCAGCAGCTTAGGTGAAGATCAGCCCCAGCATTTT.